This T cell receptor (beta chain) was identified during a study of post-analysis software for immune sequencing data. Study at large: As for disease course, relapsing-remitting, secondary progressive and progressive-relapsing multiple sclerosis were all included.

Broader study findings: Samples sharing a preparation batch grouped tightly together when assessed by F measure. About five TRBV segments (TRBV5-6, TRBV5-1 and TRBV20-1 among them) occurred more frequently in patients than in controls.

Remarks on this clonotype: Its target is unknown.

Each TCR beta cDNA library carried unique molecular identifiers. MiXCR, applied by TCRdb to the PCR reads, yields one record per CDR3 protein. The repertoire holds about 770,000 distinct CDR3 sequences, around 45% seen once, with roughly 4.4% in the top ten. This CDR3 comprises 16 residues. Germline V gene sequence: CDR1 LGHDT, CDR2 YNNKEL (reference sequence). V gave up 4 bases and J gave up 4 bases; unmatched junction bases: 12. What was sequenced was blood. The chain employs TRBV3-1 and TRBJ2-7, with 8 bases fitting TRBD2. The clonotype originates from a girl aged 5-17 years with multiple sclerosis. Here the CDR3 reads CASSPDYSGMGYEQYF. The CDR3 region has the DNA TGTGCCAGCAGCCCGGATTATAGCGGGATGGGGTACGAGCAGTACTTC.